This T cell receptor beta chain came from a study of beta chain features in type 1 diabetes (dated by TCRdb to the late 2010s). General notes on the study: Mean age, gender distribution, total cell number and subset yield did not differ between patients and healthy donors. A total of 100 million to 140 million sorted cells were examined across all samples, and the number of cells per subset was strongly correlated with RNA yield. The study compared TCRB repertoires of sorted circulating CD4+ T cell subsets between recently diagnosed type 1 diabetes patients and matched healthy donors. Regulatory and stem cell-like memory subsets were isolated from only 8 patients and roughly eight healthy donors, whereas naive and central memory subsets came from all 30 or so donors. Broader findings and caveats from the paper: In all four CD4+ subsets, TCRB CDR3 length was moderately but significantly shorter in type 1 diabetes patients. Naive, central memory and regulatory TCRB repertoires appeared to be more similar among patients than among healthy donors. Because cDNA was sequenced instead of genomic DNA, highly expressing activated cells could be over-represented, though the groups showed no difference in activation or CD3 levels. Shorter templates might be favored by PCR, yet because patient and control samples were amplified and corrected together, any such skew would affect both groups equally. HLA sub-analyses involved small numbers of individuals, so any influence of HLA type on TCRB rearrangement remained unresolved. At VDJ recombination sites, patients with type 1 diabetes made fewer insertions and deleted more nucleotides, a pattern implying thymic rearrangement abnormalities.

Each donor gave one peripheral blood draw, averaging roughly 0.11 L, which was collected into heparinised tubes. A BD FACSAria II was used to sort naive, central memory, regulatory and stem cell-like memory CD4+ T cells with a panel that included CD45RO, CCR7, CD25, CD127, CD95 and CD27. All sorted populations exceeded 95% purity. Right away, PBMCs were isolated by Lymphoprep density gradient centrifugation and were stained directly, with no culture step. To minimize batch effects, samples were stained and sorted in pairs, one healthy donor with one patient per experiment. The entire isolated RNA was reverse transcribed using the High Capacity cDNA Reverse Transcription Kit, and thus expressed TCRB transcripts were sequenced. Deep immunoSEQ sequencing was applied to naive, central memory and regulatory T cell samples, giving an average of approximately 4 million total reads per sample. Sorted cells were lysed in RLT buffer and RNA was extracted with DNase-treated RNeasy Micro or Mini kits, depending on cell number. Each cell subset was processed separately to prevent cross-contamination, with patient and healthy donor samples processed together. The immunoSEQ multiplex PCR was used to amplify TCRB sequences from cDNA, generating 87-bp fragments that spanned the CDR3 region. Amplicons were sequenced on the Illumina HiSeq platform. The original pipeline was this. PCR bias was corrected computationally using synthetic template baselines, and reads within Hamming distance 2 were collapsed, with unmergeable singletons discarded. Reads were aligned against IMGT so that V, D and J genes, CDR3 length and insertions or deletions at six rearrangement sites could be assigned. Clonotype counts were normalized to sorted cell number within each subset before computing true diversity and Gini coefficients with the tcR R package. The overlap coefficient, calculated on TCRB nucleotide sequences, was used to quantify repertoire sharing. Out-of-frame TCRB sequences from naive cells were analyzed as a proxy for the pre-selection repertoire. In TCRdb, the immuneACCESS table is reduced to in-frame sequences with V and J assigned. These tables do not hold every clone; where another copy was compared, an unresolved V gene accounts for under half, and the others remain unexplained. V and J calls plus clone size are reproduced from that table; the DNA served to infer D and trimming. In this sample the table shows 600,000 to 750,000 clones, about an eighth of which occur a single time. More than 0.1% of the sample rests with the top ten.

This clone has a handful of counts. Its specific antigen is unknown. Base-call qualities are not available, and no considerably larger clone is one nucleotide away. The CDR3 covers 14 residues, taking in both the cysteine and the phenylalanine. This entry keeps only the CDR3 DNA: 42 bases, framed from base 1. CDR1 SGHRS and CDR2 YFSETQ are derived from the germline V gene. For this chain, trimming is 4 bases at the V end and 5 bases at the J end, and the number of junction bases without a gene match is 7. This chain joins TRBV5-1 to TRBJ2-7; TRBD1 aligns with 9 central bases. The TCR sequence derives from a young man with type 1 diabetes. Material: naive CD4+ T cells from blood. The cell subset or site label here, explained by the study, means: true naive CD4+ T cells. The CDR3 protein sequence reads: CASSGDRADNEQYF. The base sequence is TGCGCCAGCAGCGGGGACAGGGCGGACAACGAGCAGTACTTC.